What follows describes a single TCR beta chain. This sample was taken from a study of blood T cell repertoires in COVID-19. In the study overall: The study drew acute and convalescent COVID-19 samples from the United States, Italy and Spain. PBMCs, B-cell-depleted T cells, or T cells were the source of the cDNA or gDNA that made up the material.

The repertoire was sequenced with immunoSEQ multiplex PCR; TCRdb's copy has only in-frame clones and lacks some. The sample includes a few hundred thousand clones, about 80% of them seen just once. Germline V gene data show CDR1 as LNHDA and CDR2 as SQIVND (reference sequence). V was shortened by 1 base and J by 7 bases, with 20 bases between the two germline ends. CDR3 length equals 17 residues. The receptor comes from a man at least 80 years old with acute or convalescent COVID-19. This chain joins TRBV19 and TRBJ2-1; D perhaps matches TRBD2 (6 bases). Sequences were obtained from peripheral blood. This CDR3 is CASSIVVTRAAPNEQFF. CDR3 bases: TGTGCCAGTAGTATAGTCGTGACTAGAGCGGCGCCTAATGAGCAGTTCTTC.